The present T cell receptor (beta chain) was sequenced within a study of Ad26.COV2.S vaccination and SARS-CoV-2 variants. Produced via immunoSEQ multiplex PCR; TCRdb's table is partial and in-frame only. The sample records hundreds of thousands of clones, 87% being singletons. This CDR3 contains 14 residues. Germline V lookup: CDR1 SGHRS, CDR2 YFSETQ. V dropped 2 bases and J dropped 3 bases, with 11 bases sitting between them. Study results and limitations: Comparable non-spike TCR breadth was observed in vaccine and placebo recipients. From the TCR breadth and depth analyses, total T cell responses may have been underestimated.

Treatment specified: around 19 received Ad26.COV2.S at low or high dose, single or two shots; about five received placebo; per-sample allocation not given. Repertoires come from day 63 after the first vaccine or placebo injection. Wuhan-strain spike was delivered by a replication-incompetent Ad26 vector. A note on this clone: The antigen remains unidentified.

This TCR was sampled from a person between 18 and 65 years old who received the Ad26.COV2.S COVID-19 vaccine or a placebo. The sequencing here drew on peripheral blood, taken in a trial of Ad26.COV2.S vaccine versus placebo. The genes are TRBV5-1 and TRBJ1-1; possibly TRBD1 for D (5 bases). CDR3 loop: CASSLRWGDTEAFF. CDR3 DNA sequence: TGCGCCAGCAGCTTAAGATGGGGGGACACTGAAGCTTTCTTT. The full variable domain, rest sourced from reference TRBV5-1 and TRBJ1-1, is KAGVTQTPRYLIKTRGQQVTLSCSPISGHRSVSWYQQTPGQGLQFLFEYFSETQRNKGNFPGRFSGRQFSNSRSEMNVSTLELGDSALYLCASSLRWGDTEAFFGQGTRLTVV.